This T cell receptor beta chain stems from a study of T cells in Graves' hyperthyroidism and ophthalmopathy (dated by TCRdb to about 2019). Describing the broader study: Peripheral blood samples were taken at the time of initial diagnosis, prior to any treatment. To identify distinguishing TCR V-J signatures, a discovery cohort of around 100 patients was used, comprising some 45 with Graves' ophthalmopathy and some 60 with stable Graves' hyperthyroidism. Prospective prediction of ophthalmopathy was tested in an independent validation cohort consisting of about 19 hyperthyroidism patients and approximately 16 patients who later progressed to ophthalmopathy. The 85 to 100 discovery patients were divided at random into training and test sets in a 7:3 ratio. Thyroid tissue and blood T-cell repertoires from six Graves' hyperthyroidism patients were also compared in the study. Once sampling was done, hyperthyroidism patients were given methimazole at a starting dose of 30 mg daily, whereas ophthalmopathy patients were given high-dose intravenous methylprednisolone. The paper describes TCR Vbeta CDR3 sequencing of 135 peripheral blood samples, made up of roughly 45 ophthalmopathy patients, some 80 hyperthyroidism patients and about 17 progressor patients. Here is what the overall study found, with its caveats: In cross-validation, a model built on a 13 V-J signature told ophthalmopathy apart from stable hyperthyroidism with 85% to 90% sensitivity and about 81% specificity, and in testing the same model reached 80%/75%. Most expanded thyroid clonotypes (frequency above 0.001) were also detected in blood, suggesting blood repertoires may reflect thyroid immune responses. In validation, the model predicted progression to ophthalmopathy with just under 71% sensitivity and approximately 72% specificity, a median of 6.5 months before onset. No statistical method was used to set the sample size in advance, and investigators knew the group allocation.

Stable Graves' hyperthyroidism was defined as the absence of progression to ophthalmopathy over 18 months of follow-up. The hyperthyroidism patients were between 18 and 65 years old and newly diagnosed, with a disease duration of less than 2 months. Any patient with an uncontrolled infection, another autoimmune disease, pregnancy or lactation was excluded. Diagnoses were established on the basis of clinical symptoms, serum thyroxine and TRAb, thyroid ultrasound, and orbital computed tomography. Ficoll-Paque density gradient centrifugation was used to isolate PBMCs from 8 to 10 ml of fresh peripheral blood. Total RNA was extracted with Trizol reagent, and quality was checked on an Agilent 2100 Bioanalyzer. The germline V gene encodes CDR1 KGHSH and CDR2 LQKENI. Its CDR3 holds 15 amino acids, cysteine through phenylalanine. The entry retains the CDR3 DNA only, 45 bases that are in frame from base 1. Trimming removed 2 bases from V and 5 bases from J; the gene matches leave 4 bases unexplained.

The TCR beta CDR3 regions were amplified from RNA transcripts. The first round of RT-PCR for the TCR CDR3 was performed with the HTBI primer set and the Qiagen OneStep RT-PCR kit. A second multiplex PCR round built the libraries, followed by size selection and purification. Libraries were sequenced paired-end with 100 bp reads on an Illumina HiSeq2000. As for the original processing: SOAPnuke was used to process the raw data, with reads discarded if the reads contained adapters or uncalled bases, had a mean Phred below 15, or lacked an exact constant-primer or identifier match. COPE v1.2.5 was used to merge the high-quality paired reads, and each unique nucleotide sequence was defined as a clonotype. Clonotypes were aligned to IMGT TRBV, TRBD and TRBJ reference segments using MiTCR v1.1. Only V-J combinations with frequency above 0.0001, covering about 99% of repertoires, were analysed. A TCS score was defined as the ratio between F50 (clonal expansion) and ExV (chaos), using BLOSUM62-based TCRdist between CDR3 peptides within each V-J. Welch's t-statistics and random forest reduced 514 V-J features to fewer than 15, which were used in a naive Bayes classifier (R e1071). TCRdb's own reprocessing of the public reads used fastp at Q25 and MiXCR and kept productive beta chains. Identical CDR3 proteins give one entry, which carries the most common genes and DNA. The V and J calls and clone size come from TCRdb's table, not from the authors' own analysis. Here the sample has some 700,000 distinct CDR3 sequences; roughly 17% occur a single time. The top ten clones comprise roughly a sixth of the sample.

As concerns this clonotype: Its antigen has not been determined. Per-base quality was not reported, and no clone a single base away is much larger than it.

The sequence came from a man aged 50 to 60 with Graves' hyperthyroidism. The chain is assembled from TRBV18 and TRBJ2-1; 9 central bases correspond to TRBD2. Specimen: blood. The sequence in DNA is TGTGCCAGCTCACCAACTAGCGGGTCCAACAATGAGCAGTTCTTC. It translates to CASSPTSGSNNEQFF. Reference TRBV18 and TRBJ2-1 genes cover what lies past the CDR3, so the full variable domain is NAGVMQNPRHLVRRRGQEARLRCSPMKGHSHVYWYRQLPEEGLKFMVYLQKENIIDESGMPKERFSAEFPKEGPSILRIQQVVRGDSAAYFCASSPTSGSNNEQFFGPGTRLTVL.